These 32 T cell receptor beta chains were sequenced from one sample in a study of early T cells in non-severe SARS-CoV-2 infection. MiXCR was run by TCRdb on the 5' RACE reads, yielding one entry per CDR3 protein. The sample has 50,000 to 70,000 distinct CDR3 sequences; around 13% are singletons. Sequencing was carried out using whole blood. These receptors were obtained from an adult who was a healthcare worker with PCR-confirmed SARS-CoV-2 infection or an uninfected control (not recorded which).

The CDR3 loop is CSVDETQYF. The CDR3 DNA sequence: TGCAGCGTTGATGAGACCCAGTACTTC. The V call is TRBV29-1, the J call TRBJ2-5; D is unresolved. The CDR3 extends over 9 amino acids. V dropped 3 bases and J dropped 5 bases, with 1 base sitting between them. Germline-derived CDR1 and CDR2 are SQVTM and ANQGSEA.

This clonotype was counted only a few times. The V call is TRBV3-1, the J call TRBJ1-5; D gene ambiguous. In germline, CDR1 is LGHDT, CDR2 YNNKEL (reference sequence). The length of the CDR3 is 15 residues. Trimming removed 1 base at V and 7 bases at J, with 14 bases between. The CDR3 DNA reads TGTGCCAGCAGCCAAGGGTCGTGGGTTGAGCAGCCCCAGCATTTT. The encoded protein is CASSQGSWVEQPQHF.

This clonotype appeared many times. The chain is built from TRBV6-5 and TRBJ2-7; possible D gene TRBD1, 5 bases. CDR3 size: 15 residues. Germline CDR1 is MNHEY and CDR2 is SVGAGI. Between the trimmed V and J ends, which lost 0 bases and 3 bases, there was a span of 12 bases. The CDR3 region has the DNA TGTGCCAGCAGTTACTCGGTTAGGGGTAGCTACGAGCAGTACTTC. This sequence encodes CASSYSVRGSYEQYF.

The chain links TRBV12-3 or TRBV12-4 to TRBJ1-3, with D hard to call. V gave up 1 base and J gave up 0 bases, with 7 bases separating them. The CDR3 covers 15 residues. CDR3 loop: CASSLGRGSGNTIYF. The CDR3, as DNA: TGTGCCAGCAGTTTAGGGCGAGGCTCTGGAAACACCATATATTTT.

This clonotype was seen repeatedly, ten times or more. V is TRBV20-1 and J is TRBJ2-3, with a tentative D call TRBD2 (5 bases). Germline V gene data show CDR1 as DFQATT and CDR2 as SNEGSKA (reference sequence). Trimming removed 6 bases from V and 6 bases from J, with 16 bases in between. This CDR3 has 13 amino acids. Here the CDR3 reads CSASPAGGDTQYF. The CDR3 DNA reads TGCAGTGCCAGCCCGGCGGGCGGGGATACGCAGTATTTT.

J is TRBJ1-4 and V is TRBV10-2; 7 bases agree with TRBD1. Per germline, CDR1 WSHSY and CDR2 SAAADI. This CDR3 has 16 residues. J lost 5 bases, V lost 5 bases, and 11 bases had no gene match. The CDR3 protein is CASSLPTPTGNEKLFF. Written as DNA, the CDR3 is TGCGCCAGCAGTCTCCCAACCCCGACAGGGAATGAAAAACTGTTTTTT.

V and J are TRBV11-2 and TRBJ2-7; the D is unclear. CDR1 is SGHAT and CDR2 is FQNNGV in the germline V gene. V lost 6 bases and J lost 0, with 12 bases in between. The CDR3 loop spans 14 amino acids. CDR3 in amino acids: CASSTPSSSYEQYF. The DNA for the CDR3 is TGTGCCAGCAGTACTCCCTCCAGCTCCTACGAGCAGTACTTC.

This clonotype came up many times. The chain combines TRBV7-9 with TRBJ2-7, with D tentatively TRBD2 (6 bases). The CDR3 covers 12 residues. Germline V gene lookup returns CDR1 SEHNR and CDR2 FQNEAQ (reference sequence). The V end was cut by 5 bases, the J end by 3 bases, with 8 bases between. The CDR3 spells CASSLTSYEQYF. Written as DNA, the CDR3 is TGTGCCAGCAGCCTGACTAGCTACGAGCAGTACTTC.

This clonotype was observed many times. CDR3 in DNA: TGTGCCAGCAGTCTTGGACTCATGAACACTGAAGCTTTCTTT. Protein: CASSLGLMNTEAFF. This chain joins TRBV27 and TRBJ1-1, with unresolved D. V shed 5 bases and J shed 0 bases, with 10 bases lying between them. The CDR3 is made up of 14 amino acids. Germline V lookup: CDR1 MNHEY, CDR2 SMNVEV (reference sequence).

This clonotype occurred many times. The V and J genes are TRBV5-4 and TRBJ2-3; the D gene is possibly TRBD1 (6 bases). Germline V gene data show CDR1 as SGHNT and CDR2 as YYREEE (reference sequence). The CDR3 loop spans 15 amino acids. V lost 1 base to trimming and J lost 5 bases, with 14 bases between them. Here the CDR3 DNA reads TGTGCCAGCAGCTTGTTTGGGGGCTCGGAAGATACGCAGTATTTT. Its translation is CASSLFGGSEDTQYF.

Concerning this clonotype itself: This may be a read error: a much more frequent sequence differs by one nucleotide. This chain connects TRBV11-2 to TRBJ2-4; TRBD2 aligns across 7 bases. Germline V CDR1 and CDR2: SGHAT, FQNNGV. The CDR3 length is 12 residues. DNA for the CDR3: TGTGCCAGCAGCCGTCCATGGGGACTAATGGACTTC. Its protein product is CASSRPWGLMDF.

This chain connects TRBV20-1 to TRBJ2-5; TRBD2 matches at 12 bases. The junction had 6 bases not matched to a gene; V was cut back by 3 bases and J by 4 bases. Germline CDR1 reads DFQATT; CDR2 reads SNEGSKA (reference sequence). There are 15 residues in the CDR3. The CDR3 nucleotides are TGCAGTGCTAGCCTAGGACTAGCGGGGAGAGAGACCCAGTACTTC. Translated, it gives CSASLGLAGRETQYF.

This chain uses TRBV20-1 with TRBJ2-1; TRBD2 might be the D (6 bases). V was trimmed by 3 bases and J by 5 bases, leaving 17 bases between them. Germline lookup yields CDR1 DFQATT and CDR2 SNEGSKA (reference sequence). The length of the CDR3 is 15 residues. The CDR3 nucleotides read TGCAGTGCTAGTCTCGGGGGACTTGGTGACAATGAGCAGTTCTTC. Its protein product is CSASLGGLGDNEQFF.

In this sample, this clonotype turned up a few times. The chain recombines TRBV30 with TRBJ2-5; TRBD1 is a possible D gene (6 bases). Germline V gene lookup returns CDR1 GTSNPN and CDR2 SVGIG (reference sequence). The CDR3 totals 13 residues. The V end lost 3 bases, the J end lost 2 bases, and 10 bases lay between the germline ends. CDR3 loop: CAWSRGQQETQYF. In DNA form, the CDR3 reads TGTGCCTGGAGCAGGGGTCAGCAAGAGACCCAGTACTTC.

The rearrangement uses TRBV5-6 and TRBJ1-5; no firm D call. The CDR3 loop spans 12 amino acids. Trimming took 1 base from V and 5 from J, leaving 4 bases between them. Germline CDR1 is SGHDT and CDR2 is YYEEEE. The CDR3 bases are TGTGCCAGCAGCTTGATAGATCAGCCCCAGCATTTT. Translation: CASSLIDQPQHF.

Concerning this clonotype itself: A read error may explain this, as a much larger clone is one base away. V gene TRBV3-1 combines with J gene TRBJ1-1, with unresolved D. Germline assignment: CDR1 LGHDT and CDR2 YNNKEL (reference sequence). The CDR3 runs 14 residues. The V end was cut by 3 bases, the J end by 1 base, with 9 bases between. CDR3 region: CASSHSDENTEAFF. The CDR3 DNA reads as TGTGCCAGCAGCCATTCCGACGAGAACACTGAAGCTTTCTTT.

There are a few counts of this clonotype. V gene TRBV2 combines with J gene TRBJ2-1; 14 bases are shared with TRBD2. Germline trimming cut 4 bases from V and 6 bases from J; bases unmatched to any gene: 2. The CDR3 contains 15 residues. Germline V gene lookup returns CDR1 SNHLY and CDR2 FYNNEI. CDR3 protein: CASSAGTSGGNEQFF. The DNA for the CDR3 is TGTGCCAGCAGTGCCGGGACTAGCGGGGGCAATGAGCAGTTCTTC.

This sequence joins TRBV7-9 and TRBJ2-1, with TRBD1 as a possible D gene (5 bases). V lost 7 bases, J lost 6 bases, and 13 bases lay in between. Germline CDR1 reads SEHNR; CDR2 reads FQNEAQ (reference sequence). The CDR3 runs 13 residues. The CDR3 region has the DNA TGTGCCAGCACCATAGACAGAGTCAATGAGCAGTTCTTC. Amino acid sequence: CASTIDRVNEQFF.

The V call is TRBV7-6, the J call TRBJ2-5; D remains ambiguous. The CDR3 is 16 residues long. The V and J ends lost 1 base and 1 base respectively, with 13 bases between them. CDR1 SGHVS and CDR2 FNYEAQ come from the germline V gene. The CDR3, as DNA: TGTGCCAGCAGCTTAGGGGGTTTTTCCCCCCAAGAGACCCAGTACTTC. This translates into CASSLGGFSPQETQYF.

This CDR3 reads CSAGSSNEQFF. CDR3 DNA sequence: TGCAGTGCCGGTTCGAGTAATGAGCAGTTCTTC. The chain uses TRBV20-1 and TRBJ2-1; D is ambiguous. From germline, CDR1 is DFQATT and CDR2 SNEGSKA (reference sequence). Between the trimmed V and J ends, which lost 6 bases and 7 bases, there was a span of 10 bases. CDR3 length equals 11 residues.

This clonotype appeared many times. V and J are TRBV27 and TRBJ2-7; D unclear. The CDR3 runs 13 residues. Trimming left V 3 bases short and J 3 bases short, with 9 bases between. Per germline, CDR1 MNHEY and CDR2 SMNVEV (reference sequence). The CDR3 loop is CASSLVGRYEQYF. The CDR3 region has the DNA TGTGCCAGCAGTTTGGTGGGCCGCTACGAGCAGTACTTC.

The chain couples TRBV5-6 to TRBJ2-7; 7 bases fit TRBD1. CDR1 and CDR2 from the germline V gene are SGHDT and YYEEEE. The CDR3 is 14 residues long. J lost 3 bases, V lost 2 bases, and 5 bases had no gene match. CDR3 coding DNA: TGTGCCAGCAGCTTCACCGGGACAGTCTACGAGCAGTACTTC. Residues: CASSFTGTVYEQYF.

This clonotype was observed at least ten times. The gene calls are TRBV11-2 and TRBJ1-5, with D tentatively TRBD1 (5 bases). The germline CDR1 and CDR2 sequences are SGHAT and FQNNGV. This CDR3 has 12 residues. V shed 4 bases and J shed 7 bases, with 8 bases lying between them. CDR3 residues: CASSSGGQPQHF. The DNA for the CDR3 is TGTGCCAGCAGCTCGGGGGGGCAGCCCCAGCATTTT. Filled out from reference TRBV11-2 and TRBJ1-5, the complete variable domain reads EAGVAQSPRYKIIEKRQSVAFWCNPISGHATLYWYQQILGQGPKLLIQFQNNGVVDDSQLPKDRFSAERLKGVDSTLKIQPAKLEDSAVYLCASSSGGQPQHFGDGTRLSIL.

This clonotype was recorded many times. The CDR3 here is CASSDPTRPENRQPQHF. Written as DNA, the CDR3 is TGTGCCAGCAGCGACCCTACCAGACCGGAGAATCGTCAGCCCCAGCATTTT. The chain carries TRBV2 and TRBJ1-5; D unclear. This CDR3 has 17 amino acids. The germline V and J ends were trimmed by 6 bases and 6 bases, with 24 bases remaining between them. Per germline, CDR1 SNHLY and CDR2 FYNNEI.

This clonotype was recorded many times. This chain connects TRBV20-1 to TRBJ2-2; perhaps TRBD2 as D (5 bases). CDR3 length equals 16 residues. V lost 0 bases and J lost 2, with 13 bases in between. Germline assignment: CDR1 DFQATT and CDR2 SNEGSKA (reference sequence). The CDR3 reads CSARDGGGLNTGELFF. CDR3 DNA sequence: TGCAGTGCTAGAGACGGTGGCGGGTTAAACACCGGGGAGCTGTTTTTT.

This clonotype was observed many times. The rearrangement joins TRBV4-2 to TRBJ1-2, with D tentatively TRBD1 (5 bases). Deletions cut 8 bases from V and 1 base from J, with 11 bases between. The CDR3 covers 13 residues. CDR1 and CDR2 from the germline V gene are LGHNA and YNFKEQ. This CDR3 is CASLTVINYGYTF. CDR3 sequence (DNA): TGTGCCAGCCTGACAGTGATTAACTATGGCTACACCTTC.

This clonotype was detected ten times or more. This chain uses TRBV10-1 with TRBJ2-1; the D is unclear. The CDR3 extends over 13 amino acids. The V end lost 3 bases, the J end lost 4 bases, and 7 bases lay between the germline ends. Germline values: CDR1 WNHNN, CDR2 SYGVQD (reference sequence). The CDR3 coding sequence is TGCGCCAGCAGTGACCATACGTACAATGAGCAGTTCTTC. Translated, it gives CASSDHTYNEQFF.

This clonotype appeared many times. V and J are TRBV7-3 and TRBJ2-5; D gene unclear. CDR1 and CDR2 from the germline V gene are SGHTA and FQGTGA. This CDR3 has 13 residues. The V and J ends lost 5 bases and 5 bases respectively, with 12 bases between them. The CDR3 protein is CASSPGMRETQYF. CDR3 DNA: TGTGCCAGCAGCCCTGGGATGCGGGAGACCCAGTACTTC. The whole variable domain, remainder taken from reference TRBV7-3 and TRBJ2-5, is GAGVSQTPSNKVTEKGKYVELRCDPISGHTALYWYRQSLGQGPEFLIYFQGTGAADDSGLPNDRFFAVRPEGSVSTLKIQRTERGDSAVYLCASSPGMRETQYFGPGTRLLVL.

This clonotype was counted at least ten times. The CDR3 DNA reads TGTGCCAGCAGCTTAGCCTTAGGGACAGGGGGCTCCTACGAGCAGTACTTC. Protein sequence: CASSLALGTGGSYEQYF. The chain couples TRBV11-2 to TRBJ2-7, with 11 nucleotides matching TRBD1. Per germline, CDR1 SGHAT and CDR2 FQNNGV. The V and J ends lost 1 base and 0 bases, in that order; junction bases with no gene match: 5. The CDR3 consists of 17 residues.

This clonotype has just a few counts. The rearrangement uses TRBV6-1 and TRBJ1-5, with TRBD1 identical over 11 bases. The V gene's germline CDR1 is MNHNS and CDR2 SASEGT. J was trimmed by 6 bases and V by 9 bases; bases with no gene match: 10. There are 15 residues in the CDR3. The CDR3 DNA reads TGTGCCAGTGGACAGGGGGCGAATACGGGTCAGCCCCAGCATTTT. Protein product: CASGQGANTGQPQHF.

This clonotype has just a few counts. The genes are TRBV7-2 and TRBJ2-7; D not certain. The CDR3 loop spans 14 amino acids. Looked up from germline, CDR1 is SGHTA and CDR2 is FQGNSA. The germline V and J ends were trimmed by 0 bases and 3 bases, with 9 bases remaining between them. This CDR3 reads CASSLASSLYEQYF. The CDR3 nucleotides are TGTGCCAGCAGCTTAGCGAGTAGTCTCTACGAGCAGTACTTC.

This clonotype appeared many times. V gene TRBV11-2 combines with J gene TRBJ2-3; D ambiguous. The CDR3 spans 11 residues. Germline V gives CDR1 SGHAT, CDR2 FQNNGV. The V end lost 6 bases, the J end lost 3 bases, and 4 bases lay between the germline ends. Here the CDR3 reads CASRSTDTQYF. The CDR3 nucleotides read TGTGCCAGCAGATCAACAGATACGCAGTATTTT.